Below are 20 T cell receptor beta chains sequenced from a single sample in a study of T cells in Graves' hyperthyroidism and ophthalmopathy (dated by TCRdb to between 2018 and 2021). Library prep was done by multiplex PCR. Sequencing used an Illumina HiSeq 2000. TCR beta CDR3 regions were amplified from RNA transcripts. A first-round RT-PCR of the TCR CDR3 used the HTBI primer set with the Qiagen OneStep RT-PCR kit. Using fastp at Q25 and MiXCR, TCRdb reprocessed the public reads and kept productive beta chains. Identical CDR3 protein sequences are pooled into one entry, listed with their most common genes and DNA. Here the sample has hundreds of thousands of distinct CDR3 sequences; under 15% occur a single time. The ten most abundant clones make up approximately 13% of the sample. Sequenced sample: blood. The receptor source for this set is a man between 18 and 35 years old with Graves' ophthalmopathy.

This clonotype came up many times. The gene calls are TRBV20-1 and TRBJ2-1, with 7 bases fitting TRBD2. There are 16 residues in the CDR3. Trimming cost V 4 bases and J 4 bases; bases outside gene matches: 13. The germline CDR1 and CDR2 sequences are DFQATT and SNEGSKA (reference sequence). The CDR3 region is CSAIRLASGKYNEQFF. CDR3 coding DNA: TGCAGTGCTATACGTCTCGCTAGCGGAAAATACAATGAGCAGTTCTTC.

The chain is built from TRBV7-9 and TRBJ2-1; D possibly corresponds to TRBD1 (6 bases). V lost 1 base and J lost 8, with 9 bases in between. The CDR3 loop spans 13 amino acids. The V gene's germline CDR1 is SEHNR and CDR2 FQNEAQ (reference sequence). CDR3 sequence (DNA): TGTGCCAGCAGCTTAGGACAGGTCGATGAGCAGTTCTTC. Amino acid sequence: CASSLGQVDEQFF.

This clonotype appeared many times. V usage is TRBV6-1 and J usage is TRBJ2-7; the match to TRBD1 covers 10 bases. The germline gives CDR1 MNHNS, CDR2 SASEGT. The CDR3 consists of 15 residues. J gave up 5 bases and V 5 bases, and 9 bases lay outside the gene matches. The CDR3 coding sequence is TGTGCCAGCAGTCCTCCAGGGACAGGGGTCCACGAGCAGTACTTC. Its translation: CASSPPGTGVHEQYF.

This clonotype was counted between two and nine times. V gene TRBV10-3 combines with J gene TRBJ2-3; TRBD2 might be the D (6 bases). This CDR3 contains 16 residues. V lost 0 bases and J 2 bases, leaving 12 bases between the germline ends. The germline CDR1 and CDR2 sequences are ENHRY and SYGVKD. CDR3 sequence: CAISESGEADTDTQYF. For the CDR3, the DNA is TGTGCCATCAGTGAGTCAGGGGAGGCCGACACAGATACGCAGTATTTT.

This chain connects TRBV12-3 or TRBV12-4 to TRBJ1-3; D is uncertain. The V and J ends lost 5 bases and 8 bases respectively, with 13 bases between them. The CDR3 extends over 13 amino acids. The CDR3 region is CASSPPGLHTIYF. The CDR3 coding sequence is TGTGCCAGCAGTCCCCCCGGTCTTCACACCATATATTTT.

This clonotype came up many times. The chain links TRBV20-1 to TRBJ2-7; TRBD2 matches at 13 bases. The CDR3 loop spans 18 amino acids. J gave up 0 bases and V 1 base, and 9 bases lay outside the gene matches. Germline assignment: CDR1 DFQATT and CDR2 SNEGSKA (reference sequence). The CDR3 DNA is TGCAGTGCTAGAGGACTAGCGGGAGGTTATGGAAGCTCCTACGAGCAGTACTTC. This gives the protein CSARGLAGGYGSSYEQYF.

There are many counts of this clonotype. This chain uses TRBV7-8 with TRBJ1-1, with 7 bases aligning to TRBD1. The CDR3 sequence is 15 residues long. The V segment lost 5 bases and the J segment 1 base; nucleotides outside the gene matches: 7. CDR1 and CDR2 (germline): SGHVS, FQNEAQ. CDR3 amino acids: CASSPRTGPNTEAFF. In nucleotides, the CDR3 is TGTGCCAGCAGCCCTAGGACAGGCCCGAACACTGAAGCTTTCTTT.

Ten or more counts support this clonotype. The rearrangement links TRBV29-1 to TRBJ1-1; 8 bases fit TRBD1. Germline-derived CDR1 and CDR2 are SQVTM and ANQGSEA. V was clipped by 4 bases and J by 5 bases; unmatched bases: 6. The CDR3 totals 13 residues. The CDR3 is CSVGTTGETEAFF. The CDR3, as DNA: TGCAGCGTTGGTACGACAGGGGAAACTGAAGCTTTCTTT.

This clonotype was observed many times. This chain joins TRBV18 and TRBJ2-7, with D possibly being TRBD2 (6 bases). Germline lookup yields CDR1 KGHSH and CDR2 LQKENI. V lost 0 bases and J lost 6, with 12 bases in between. CDR3 length: 14 amino acids. The CDR3 DNA reads TGTGCCAGCTCACCACCTGGAGGGTTCGGCGAGCAGTACTTC. It specifies CASSPPGGFGEQYF.

In regard to this clonotype: This clone may be a read error of a much larger clone one base away. The chain is built from TRBV18 and TRBJ1-1; D is perhaps TRBD1 (5 bases). The germline V gene has CDR1 KGHSH and CDR2 LQKENI. The CDR3 runs 14 residues. Trimming removed 4 bases at V and 1 base at J, with 10 bases between. The CDR3 loop reads CASSLGPRNTEAFF. In nucleotides, the CDR3 is TGTGCCAGCTCACTGGGACCGAGGAACACTGAAGCTTTCTTT.

At least ten counts were recorded for this clonotype. This chain uses TRBV11-3 with TRBJ1-6; no definite D call. CDR1 SGHNT and CDR2 YENEEA come from the germline V gene. Trimming took off 4 bases at V and 11 bases at J, with 15 bases between the two ends. The CDR3 contains 14 residues. This CDR3 is CASSSNSIGPPLHF. As DNA, the CDR3 is TGTGCCAGCAGCTCAAACTCAATCGGGCCACCCCTCCACTTT.

There are a few counts of this clonotype. This chain joins TRBV10-3 and TRBJ2-1, with 11 bases identical to TRBD2. J gave up 8 bases and V 2 bases, and 5 bases lay outside the gene matches. CDR3 length equals 15 residues. Per the germline V gene, CDR1 is ENHRY and CDR2 is SYGVKD. The CDR3 sequence: CAISEVTSGRDEQFF. As DNA, the CDR3 is TGTGCCATCAGTGAGGTTACTAGCGGGAGAGATGAGCAGTTCTTC.

This clonotype was observed a handful of times. The chain employs TRBV27 and TRBJ1-4, with 7 positions matching TRBD1. Germline values: CDR1 MNHEY, CDR2 SMNVEV (reference sequence). CDR3 length: 13 residues. Losses at the gene ends were 6 bases for V and 4 bases for J; bases not matched to a gene: 2. In DNA form, the CDR3 reads TGTGCCAGCAGACAGGGGATTAATGAAAAACTGTTTTTT. Protein product: CASRQGINEKLFF.

This clonotype appeared a few times. The chain uses TRBV5-5 and TRBJ2-2, with a weak D call TRBD1 (5 bases). Germline V CDR1 and CDR2: SGHKS, YYEKEE (reference sequence). CDR3 size: 15 residues. Trimming took off 3 bases at V and 1 base at J, with 10 bases between the two ends. The CDR3 loop is CASSSRTQNTGELFF. CDR3 nucleotides: TGTGCCAGCAGCTCTAGGACACAGAACACCGGGGAGCTGTTTTTT.

This clonotype has just a few counts. The chain is built from TRBV2 and TRBJ2-5; no firm D call. V lost 9 bases and J 1 base, leaving 6 bases between the germline ends. This CDR3 is built from 11 residues. CDR1 is SNHLY and CDR2 is FYNNEI in the germline V gene. This CDR3 is CARSRQETQYF. CDR3 DNA: TGTGCCAGGAGCCGCCAAGAGACCCAGTACTTC.

This clonotype was seen at least ten times. The V call is TRBV28, the J call TRBJ2-7; 8 positions match TRBD2. Trimming took 3 bases from V and 9 from J; bases not matched to a gene: 19. The CDR3 sequence is 17 residues long. The V gene's germline CDR1 is MDHEN and CDR2 SYDVKM. CDR3 in DNA: TGTGCCAGCAGTTTGAGGGTTAGCGGGATAGTCGATCGCAGGCAGTACTTC. This encodes CASSLRVSGIVDRRQYF.

This clonotype was counted at least ten times. This chain links TRBV3-1 with TRBJ2-7; the D is unclear. The CDR3 is made up of 15 amino acids. With 2 bases removed from V and 2 bases from J, the gap between germline ends came to 13 bases. CDR1 and CDR2 from the germline V gene are LGHDT and YNNKEL (reference sequence). This chain's CDR3 is CASSQKPGGAYEQYF. CDR3 nucleotide sequence: TGTGCCAGCAGCCAAAAGCCCGGCGGAGCCTACGAGCAGTACTTC.

This clonotype was observed many times. The rearrangement joins TRBV5-1 to TRBJ2-7, with 9 positions matching TRBD2. V lost 4 bases, J lost 2 bases, and 7 bases stayed unmatched. The germline V gene has CDR1 SGHRS and CDR2 YFSETQ. The CDR3 has 15 residues. DNA for the CDR3: TGCGCCAGCAGCACGGGACTAGCCGTGACCTACGAGCAGTACTTC. This codes for CASSTGLAVTYEQYF.

This clonotype has a count of ten or more. The chain employs TRBV27 and TRBJ1-1, with D possibly matching TRBD1 (5 bases). Germline loops: CDR1 MNHEY, CDR2 SMNVEV (reference sequence). This CDR3 region has 16 residues. The germline V and J ends were trimmed by 2 bases and 3 bases, with 16 bases remaining between them. Here the CDR3 reads CASSLNQGEGYTEAFF. The CDR3 bases are TGTGCCAGCAGTTTAAACCAGGGAGAAGGGTACACTGAAGCTTTCTTT.

The sample holds many counts of this clonotype. In nucleotides, the CDR3 is TGTGCCAGCAGCCAAGGCGGACTAGCGGCTTACAATGAGCAGTTCTTC. Its translation is CASSQGGLAAYNEQFF. The chain carries TRBV3-1 and TRBJ2-1, with 10 nucleotides matching TRBD2. CDR3 size: 16 residues. CDR1 is LGHDT, CDR2 YNNKEL, per germline (reference sequence). J was trimmed by 4 bases and V by 1 base; bases with no gene match: 4.